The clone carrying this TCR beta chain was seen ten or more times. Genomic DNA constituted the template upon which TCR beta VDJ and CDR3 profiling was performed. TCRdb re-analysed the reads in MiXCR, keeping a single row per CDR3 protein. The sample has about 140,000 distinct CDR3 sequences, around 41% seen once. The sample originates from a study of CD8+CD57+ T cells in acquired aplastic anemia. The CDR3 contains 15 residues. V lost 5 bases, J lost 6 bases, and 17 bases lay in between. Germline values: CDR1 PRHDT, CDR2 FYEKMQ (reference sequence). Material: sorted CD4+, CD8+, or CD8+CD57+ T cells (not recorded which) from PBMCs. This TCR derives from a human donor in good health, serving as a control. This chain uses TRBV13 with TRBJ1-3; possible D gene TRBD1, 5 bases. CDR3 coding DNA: TGTGCCAGCAGCCGGGCTCGGGACCTTGAAAACACCATATATTTT. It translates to CASSRARDLENTIYF.